A single sample is the source of the 21 T cell receptor beta chains below, sequenced in a study of CD8 T cells in ankylosing spondylitis. General study points: What seemed typical of ankylosing spondylitis blood was a TCR beta motif built from eight highly homologous variants.

TCRdb re-called the 5' RACE reads with MiXCR, one entry per CDR3 protein. The table lists fewer than 250,000 distinct CDR3 sequences, around 16% of them singletons. Antigens of these TCRs are unknown. Sample: blood, either unsorted or a sorted T cell fraction (not recorded which). The source of these receptors is a male donor with ankylosing spondylitis.

The V call is TRBV20-1, the J call TRBJ2-7, with D unclear. CDR3 length: 13 residues. From germline, CDR1 is DFQATT and CDR2 SNEGSKA (reference sequence). V lost 2 bases to trimming and J lost 6 bases, with 14 bases between them. The CDR3 sequence: CSARTPRGFEQYF. CDR3 nucleotide sequence: TGCAGTGCTAGAACCCCTCGTGGATTCGAGCAGTACTTC.

J is TRBJ1-1 and V is TRBV27; possible D gene TRBD1, 6 bases. The CDR3 has 14 amino acids. Germline CDR1 MNHEY, CDR2 SMNVEV (reference sequence). Trimming removed 8 bases at V and 3 bases at J, with 16 bases between. The CDR3 DNA sequence: TGTGCCAGCGCCCTCAGGGGTCCGCACACTGAAGCTTTCTTT. Its protein is CASALRGPHTEAFF.

This chain connects TRBV19 to TRBJ2-1, with D unclear. The CDR3 runs 13 residues. Trimming stripped 2 bases from V and 6 bases from J, with 8 bases between. Germline assignment: CDR1 LNHDA and CDR2 SQIVND (reference sequence). CDR3 coding DNA: TGTGCCAGTAGTATAAGGACGGCCAATGAGCAGTTCTTC. It specifies CASSIRTANEQFF.

The chain links TRBV5-1 to TRBJ1-1; D unresolved. Trimming shortened V by 0 bases and J by 8 bases, and 14 bases separated the two germline ends. The CDR3 has 14 residues. The V gene's germline CDR1 is SGHRS and CDR2 YFSETQ. CDR3 DNA sequence: TGCGCCAGCAGCTTGGTTTCTCAGACCCTAGAAGCTTTCTTT. This codes for CASSLVSQTLEAFF.

Many counts were recorded for this clonotype. The V call is TRBV12-3 or TRBV12-4, the J call TRBJ2-1, with 9 bases lining up with TRBD2. The CDR3 has 14 residues. The V segment lost 3 bases and the J segment 9 bases; nucleotides outside the gene matches: 6. CDR3 protein: CASSLGGGASEQFF. CDR3 in DNA: TGTGCCAGCAGTTTGGGCGGGGGGGCGAGTGAGCAGTTCTTC.

This clonotype was seen only a few times. Here the CDR3 DNA reads TGTGCCAGCAAGGGCTCCGAGGAATATTGGGAGCAGTTCTTC. It specifies CASKGSEEYWEQFF. The rearrangement uses TRBV28 and TRBJ2-1; D is ambiguous. Germline V gives CDR1 MDHEN, CDR2 SYDVKM. This CDR3 is built from 14 residues. V lost 7 bases and J 10 bases, leaving 20 bases between the germline ends.

This clonotype was detected ten times or more. The chain recombines TRBV7-9 with TRBJ2-7; D might be TRBD1 (5 bases). Trimming shortened V by 5 bases and J by 4 bases, and 18 bases separated the two germline ends. The CDR3 has 15 residues. Germline V CDR1 and CDR2: SEHNR, FQNEAQ (reference sequence). The CDR3 DNA is TGTGCCAGCAGCGGAGAAGGGGCCTTGGTGTACGAGCAGTACTTC. It specifies CASSGEGALVYEQYF.

The DNA of the CDR3 is TGTGCCAGCAGCCCCCATAGTGGGACAGGGGATGAAAAACTGTTTTTT. Protein sequence: CASSPHSGTGDEKLFF. The V and J genes are TRBV7-9 and TRBJ1-4; 10 nucleotides line up with TRBD1. The CDR3 spans 16 residues. Germline assignment: CDR1 SEHNR and CDR2 FQNEAQ (reference sequence). V lost 5 bases, J lost 6 bases, and 9 bases stayed unmatched.

This clonotype was seen ten or more times. This sequence joins TRBV29-1 and TRBJ2-7, with 11 nucleotides matching TRBD2. The V segment lost 6 bases and the J segment 2 bases; nucleotides outside the gene matches: 3. The CDR3 length is 13 residues. Germline values: CDR1 SQVTM, CDR2 ANQGSEA. CDR3 nucleotide sequence: TGCAGCGTCGGACTAGCGGGTACCTACGAGCAGTACTTC. Its protein is CSVGLAGTYEQYF.

This chain joins TRBV12-3 or TRBV12-4 and TRBJ2-7, with D perhaps TRBD1 (6 bases). The V end lost 6 bases, the J end lost 2 bases, and 14 bases lay between the germline ends. CDR3 size: 14 residues. CDR3 DNA sequence: TGTGCCAGCAGCAAGACAGGTGTAACCTACGAGCAGTACTTC. Its protein is CASSKTGVTYEQYF.

Written as DNA, the CDR3 is TGTGCCAGCAGTGACGGGGATCAGCCCCAGCATTTT. This sequence encodes CASSDGDQPQHF. This rearrangement joins TRBV6-1 to TRBJ1-5, with D uncertain. Trimming shortened V by 3 bases and J by 5 bases, and 5 bases separated the two germline ends. Germline V lookup: CDR1 MNHNS, CDR2 SASEGT. The CDR3 extends over 12 amino acids.

The table lists this clonotype with many counts. Written as DNA, the CDR3 is TGCGCCAGCAGCCACGGGACAGCGAACACCGGGGAGCTGTTTTTT. Its translation: CASSHGTANTGELFF. The gene calls are TRBV4-3 and TRBJ2-2; 7 nucleotides match TRBD1. Germline V gene sequence: CDR1 LGHNA, CDR2 YSLEER. Germline trimming cut 3 bases from V and 0 bases from J; bases unmatched to any gene: 1. The CDR3 runs to 15 residues.

This clonotype came up a few times. The V gene is TRBV5-6, the J gene TRBJ2-5; D possibly uses TRBD1 or TRBD2 (5 bases each). Germline CDR1 is SGHDT and CDR2 is YYEEEE. Trimming removed 2 bases from V and 3 bases from J, with 14 bases in between. The CDR3 covers 15 residues. CDR3 in amino acids: CASSFQGVGEETQYF. In DNA form, the CDR3 reads TGTGCCAGCAGCTTTCAGGGAGTGGGGGAAGAGACCCAGTACTTC.

This chain joins TRBV4-3 and TRBJ1-1, with D perhaps matching TRBD1 (5 bases). The CDR3 has 15 amino acids. CDR1 LGHNA and CDR2 YSLEER come from the germline V gene. Trimming took off 2 bases at V and 3 bases at J, with 13 bases between the two ends. In DNA form, the CDR3 reads TGCGCCAGCAGCCAAAAGGCCTGGGGGGACACTGAAGCTTTCTTT. Translation gives CASSQKAWGDTEAFF.

The chain uses TRBV18 and TRBJ2-1; D may match TRBD1 or TRBD2 (5 bases each). Trimming removed 1 base from V and 0 bases from J, with 10 bases in between. CDR3 size: 16 residues. Germline CDR1 and CDR2: KGHSH and LQKENI. The CDR3 spells CASSPRAGSSYNEQFF. The CDR3 DNA sequence: TGTGCCAGCTCACCACGGGCAGGGAGCTCCTACAATGAGCAGTTCTTC.

The chain has TRBV20-1 and TRBJ1-3, with unresolved D. CDR3 size: 15 residues. Germline assignment: CDR1 DFQATT and CDR2 SNEGSKA (reference sequence). Trimming removed 1 base at V and 0 bases at J, with 10 bases between. CDR3 coding DNA: TGCAGTGCTAGAGCCCCCACCCGCTCTGGAAACACCATATATTTT. Residues: CSARAPTRSGNTIYF.

The rearrangement joins TRBV27 to TRBJ2-7; 10 bases are shared with TRBD1. The germline V gene encodes CDR1 MNHEY and CDR2 SMNVEV (reference sequence). This CDR3 contains 15 residues. Trimming removed 0 bases from V and 4 bases from J; junction bases left unmatched: 3. CDR3: CASSLSGQGRYEQYF. The DNA of the CDR3 is TGTGCCAGCAGTTTATCGGGACAGGGGAGGTACGAGCAGTACTTC.

This clonotype was found a few times. CDR3 in amino acids: CASSDGGFPSYEQYF. CDR3 sequence (DNA): TGTGCCAGCAGTGATGGGGGCTTCCCTTCCTACGAGCAGTACTTC. This rearrangement joins TRBV2 to TRBJ2-7, with D possibly matching TRBD1 (6 bases). CDR3 length equals 15 residues. Germline V gene data show CDR1 as SNHLY and CDR2 as FYNNEI. Trimming removed 3 bases from V and 1 base from J, with 13 bases in between. The complete variable domain, with remaining parts taken from reference TRBV2 and TRBJ2-7, reads EPEVTQTPSHQVTQMGQEVILRCVPISNHLYFYWYRQILGQKVEFLVSFYNNEISEKSEIFDDQFSVERPDGSNFTLKIRSTKLEDSAMYFCASSDGGFPSYEQYFGPGTRLTVT.

A few counts support this clonotype. The chain joins TRBV29-1 to TRBJ1-4; 10 nucleotides match TRBD1. CDR1 and CDR2 from the germline V gene are SQVTM and ANQGSEA. V lost 3 bases, J lost 6 bases, and 4 bases stayed unmatched. There are 14 residues in the CDR3. Written as DNA, the CDR3 is TGCAGCGTTGACGACAGGGGGCGGCATGAAAAACTGTTTTTT. The encoded protein is CSVDDRGRHEKLFF.

V and J are TRBV6-2 or TRBV6-3 and TRBJ1-1; D unclear. The CDR3 covers 15 residues. CDR1 is MNHEY and CDR2 is SVGEGT in the germline V gene. V lost 7 bases and J lost 1, with 16 bases in between. The CDR3 nucleotides read TGTGCCAGCACCGAAATCGGGAGTGAGAACACTGAAGCTTTCTTT. It specifies CASTEIGSENTEAFF.

This clonotype was counted between two and nine times. This chain joins TRBV20-1 and TRBJ2-5, with D possibly TRBD2 on 5 matching bases. The V end was cut by 4 bases, the J end by 5 bases, with 17 bases between. Germline CDR1 reads DFQATT; CDR2 reads SNEGSKA (reference sequence). The CDR3 consists of 14 residues. The CDR3 nucleotides read TGCAGTGCTACCCTTGAGGGAGTGAGGGAGACCCAGTACTTC. Translating it yields CSATLEGVRETQYF.